This T cell receptor (beta chain) was identified during a study of cytomegalovirus exposure and HLA in healthy donors. Whole-study results and caveats: First-cohort TCR clusters tended to co-occur in the roughly 130 validation repertoires, a later analysis found. Most TCR sequences showed up rarely, but some public TCRs showed up in many donors.

Assay: immunoSEQ multiplex PCR; the TCRdb copy retains only in-frame clones and omits some. The sample holds roughly 100,000 clones; less than 95% are singletons and the top ten take roughly 0.89%. Comment on this clone: Its antigen is still unknown.

The CDR3 extends over 13 amino acids. Germline loops: CDR1 LNHDA, CDR2 SQIVND (reference sequence). J lost 5 bases, V lost 3 bases, and 2 bases had no gene match. Material: PBMCs. The TCR originated in a woman under 30 in good health and CMV-seronegative. The chain recombines TRBV19 with TRBJ2-5, with 8 positions matching TRBD2. CDR3 loop: CASSILAGETQYF. CDR3 coding DNA: TGTGCCAGTAGTATTCTAGCGGGTGAGACCCAGTACTTC. The complete variable domain, with remaining parts taken from reference TRBV19 and TRBJ2-5, reads DGGITQSPKYLFRKEGQNVTLSCEQNLNHDAMYWYRQDPGQGLRLIYYSQIVNDFQKGDIAEGYSVSREKKESFPLTVTSAQKNPTAFYLCASSILAGETQYFGPGTRLLVL.